The present TCR beta chain was sequenced within a study of cytomegalovirus exposure and HLA in healthy donors (dated by TCRdb to about 2017). The study in broad terms: An earlier analysis of roughly 630 of the donors reported 276 Gb of sequence data and approximately 110 million unique TCR beta sequences from about 200 million T cells. Approximately 300 gigabases of sequencing data and around 88 million unique TCR sequences made up an early release that covered 640 HLA-typed donors. To decide whether each TCR beta V gene segment behaved as functional or pseudogenic, an earlier analysis of some 600 of the donors relied on high-throughput TCR beta sequencing. Across around 400 genotyped donors of the cohort, an average of about 200,000 unique TCR beta nucleotide sequences per donor were sequenced, and roughly 17% of those sequences were non-productive. Several DR-DQ haplotypes were handled as single units for association and clustering because linkage in the cohort was strong. All discovery cohort repertoires had been generated on a single sequencing platform. High-throughput TCR immunosequencing, statistical association of individual TCRs with disease status, and machine learning were combined to predict cytomegalovirus infection status. In addition to the first cohort of 666 subjects, a separate validation cohort of over 90 different subjects was used. A later genetic analysis used genome-wide SNP genotypes for about 65% of the roughly 670 donors, treating that subset as a discovery cohort. To study patterns of TCR occurrence, a later analysis re-analyzed previously published TCR beta repertoires from several hundred donors and added high-resolution HLA genotyping. In the later analysis, no new phenotypic data were used to find candidate immune exposures; instead, reliance was placed on TCR beta sequences and their occurrence across donors. Class I and class II HLA loci were covered by the typing at four-digit resolution. Typing coverage differed by locus: A, B, C, DRB1 and DQB1 were typed in about 620-630 donors, DQA1 in about 560, DPA1 in 606, and DPB1 in 400 to 480. Of the roughly 400 genotyped donors, roughly 85% fell in the genetic ancestry cluster associated with self-reported Caucasian donors. The aim of the study was to test whether cataloging public T cell receptors could identify signatures of past pathogen exposure. The study used immunosequencing to profile the T cell repertoires of under 700 subjects and linked those repertoires to cytomegalovirus serostatus. Donor age, sex, ethnicity and CMV serostatus were compiled alongside the repertoire data. The investigation overall reported the following: For the cohort, immune exposure information was limited to CMV serostatus. While some public TCRs were present in many individuals, most TCR sequences turned up only very rarely across donors. According to a later analysis, parvovirus B19, influenza, CMV and Epstein-Barr virus appeared linked to several top co-occurrence clusters. Three of the identified cytomegalovirus-associated TCR beta chains were confirmed in vitro to be specific for cytomegalovirus antigens. Roughly uniform sequencing depth across donors was assumed in presence/absence analyses, although this assumption may not hold. In a later analysis, most CMV-associated TCR beta chains were found to appear HLA-restricted, with HLA associations seemingly driven largely by CMV exposure. A further reported finding was that TCR beta sequences accurately predicted the HLA-A and HLA-B alleles for most subjects in the first cohort. When HLA alleles, especially DR and DQ, strongly co-occurred, TCR associations were difficult to assign to individual alleles. In this cohort, only TCR beta chains were sequenced, and detectable features were limited by the absence of alpha or paired-chain data. The sequencing pipeline was judged likely to have produced a cluster of highly shared sequence variants as a technical artifact. V-gene and J-gene trimming of TCR beta chains was associated with a missense DCLRE1C variant in a later genetic analysis, and the association was replicated in an independent cohort. A later genetic analysis reported fewer N-insertions in productive TCRs among donors in an Asian-associated ancestry cluster than the roughly 690-donor mean. In both the original and validation cohorts, the classifier was reported to diagnose cytomegalovirus status with high specificity and sensitivity. The earlier analysis of fewer than 750 of the donors excluded roughly 17 rarely observed V segments, including chromosome 9 orphons, because counts were too low. HLA typing was unavailable for some donors at each locus, so association tests used only the typed subset. In an earlier analysis of under 600 of the donors, most TCR beta V segments were observed in productive rearrangements about 87% or about 30% of the time, broadly matching IMGT annotations. According to the authors, the approach could potentially be generalized to other disease states and immunological phenotypes. The study listed approximately 160 TCR beta chains as associated with cytomegalovirus. In a later analysis, HLA-associated TCR beta chains were found to be more clonally expanded and to have lower generation probabilities than equally common non-associated chains. A later analysis found that TCR association rates varied across HLA loci, with DRB1 alleles showing the most associated TCRs and HLA-C alleles the fewest. In a later analysis, 16,951 TCR beta sequences were associated with specific HLA alleles at a false discovery rate of 0.05. Linkage disequilibrium might explain the correlated functional status among segregating V segments, but an unknown experimental factor could not be ruled out.

About this clone: Its antigen remains unidentified. Base-call qualities are not available, and no considerably larger clone is one nucleotide away.

The cohort comprised some 730 healthy bone marrow donors. Cohort members were all nominally healthy when sampled, although unrecorded immune exposures were likely present. The donor tested CMV seropositive and was one of the 289 seropositive cohort members. Every donor gave a peripheral blood sample, and the peripheral blood mononuclear cells from that sample were used for TCR beta sequencing. Genomic DNA was extracted from the blood cell samples with the Qiagen DNeasy Blood Extraction Kit. Library method: the immunoSEQ multiplex PCR assay. For the multiplex PCR, a mixture combining 60 forward primers for TCR Vbeta segments and 13 reverse primers for TCR Jbeta segments was used. The CDR3 region of rearranged TCR beta genes was amplified from genomic DNA by a multiplex PCR assay. The amplified TCR beta libraries were sequenced on the Illumina HiSeq System as 87-base-pair reads. As for the original processing: Across the 500 to 750 repertoires, a later analysis counted approximately 75 million unique TCR beta chains, roughly 11 million of which were shared by at least two donors. To remove PCR and sequencing errors, raw reads were error-corrected and collapsed into unique sequences using a nearest-neighbor algorithm that merged closely related sequences. To assign V, D and J gene segments, CDR3 sequences were aligned to IMGT reference sequences. For a sequence to be retained, a match of at least six nucleotides was required to both a V gene segment and a J gene segment. Rearrangements were called productive when the CDR3 lacked stop codons and stayed in frame with V and J; all others were non-productive. Following IMGT convention, CDR3 was defined as the stretch from the second conserved V-encoded cysteine up to the conserved J-encoded phenylalanine. Sequences without an unambiguous match to a single V gene segment were excluded from the earlier analysis of about 600 of the donors. An earlier analysis of 587 of the donors called V segments functional above 56.7% productive rearrangements and segregating when the between-donor standard deviation exceeded 5%. A statistical classification framework was built to diagnose cytomegalovirus status from the catalog of TCR beta chain sequences. In a later analysis, V and J genes were assigned by comparing TCR nucleotide sequences against IMGT/GENE-DB human TR gene sequences. In a later analysis, CDR3 sequences and most-parsimonious VDJ recombination scenarios were assigned using the TCRdist pipeline. In a later analysis, each TCR beta chain was defined by its CDR3 amino acid sequence together with its V-gene family, and reads lacking a unique V-gene family were excluded. In a later analysis, fewer than 650 highly shared, low-generation-probability nucleotide sequences were removed to address suspected cross-contamination and a sequencing artifact. For each public chain, a later analysis derived a clonal expansion index from normalized ranks of inferred template counts within each repertoire. In a later analysis, generation probabilities were computed with a VDJ recombination model fitted to out-of-frame rearrangements, and the resulting probabilities were checked against IGoR. A later analysis scored TCR-TCR, TCR-HLA and TCR-CMV co-occurrence with hypergeometric tests, applying a repertoire-size bias correction to TCR pairs. A later analysis estimated false discovery rates by permuting HLA or CMV assignments 20 times. In a later analysis, co-occurring TCRs were grouped with DBSCAN, and TCRdist sequence similarity was added when clustering was performed within HLA-allele-positive subsets. Co-occurrence clustering excluded repertoires with fewer than 30,000 or more than 120,000 public chains, plus five with anomalous nucleotide sharing. In TCRdb, the immuneACCESS table is reduced to in-frame sequences with V and J assigned. These tables do not hold every clone; where another copy was compared, an unresolved V gene accounts for under half, and the others remain unexplained. V and J calls and clone size are those listed in that table; D and trimming were worked out from the DNA. Recorded for this sample are roughly 190,000 clones; 80% of them occurred a single time. 6.3% of the sample is held by the ten biggest clonotypes.

The receptor was isolated from a man aged 40-55 years in good health and CMV-seropositive. Sequencing input: PBMCs.

CDR3 loop: CASSIDGAGGVYGYTF. The base sequence is TGTGCCAGTAGTATAGATGGCGCCGGGGGGGTCTATGGCTACACCTTC. Rearrangement joined TRBV19 to TRBJ1-2; TRBD1 is a weak D gene call, 5 bases matching. V lost 0 bases and J lost 4 bases; the stretch between them is 15 bases long. From its cysteine to its phenylalanine, the CDR3 spans 16 amino acids. Solely the CDR3 DNA is kept, with 48 bases framed from the first base. In the germline V gene (reference sequence), CDR1 corresponds to LNHDA and CDR2 to SQIVND. Beyond the CDR3, the reference TRBV19 and TRBJ1-2 genes provide the residues; the full variable domain reads: DGGITQSPKYLFRKEGQNVTLSCEQNLNHDAMYWYRQDPGQGLRLIYYSQIVNDFQKGDIAEGYSVSREKKESFPLTVTSAQKNPTAFYLCASSIDGAGGVYGYTFGSGTRLTVV.